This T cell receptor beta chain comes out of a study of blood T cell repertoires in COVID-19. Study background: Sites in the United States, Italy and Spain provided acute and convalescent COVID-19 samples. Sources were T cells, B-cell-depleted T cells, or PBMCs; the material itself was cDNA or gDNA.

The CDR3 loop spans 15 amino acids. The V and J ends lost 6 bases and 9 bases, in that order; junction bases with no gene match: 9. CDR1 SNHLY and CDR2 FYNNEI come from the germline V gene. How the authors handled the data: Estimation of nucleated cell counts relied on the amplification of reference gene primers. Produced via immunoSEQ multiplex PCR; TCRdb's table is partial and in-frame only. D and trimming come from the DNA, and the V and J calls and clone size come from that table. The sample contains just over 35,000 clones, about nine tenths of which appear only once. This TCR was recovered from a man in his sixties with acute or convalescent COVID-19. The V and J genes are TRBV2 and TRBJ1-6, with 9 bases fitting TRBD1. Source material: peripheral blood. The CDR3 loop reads CASRADRGSGSPLHF. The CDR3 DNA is TGTGCCAGCAGGGCCGACAGGGGGTCGGGTTCACCCCTCCACTTT.